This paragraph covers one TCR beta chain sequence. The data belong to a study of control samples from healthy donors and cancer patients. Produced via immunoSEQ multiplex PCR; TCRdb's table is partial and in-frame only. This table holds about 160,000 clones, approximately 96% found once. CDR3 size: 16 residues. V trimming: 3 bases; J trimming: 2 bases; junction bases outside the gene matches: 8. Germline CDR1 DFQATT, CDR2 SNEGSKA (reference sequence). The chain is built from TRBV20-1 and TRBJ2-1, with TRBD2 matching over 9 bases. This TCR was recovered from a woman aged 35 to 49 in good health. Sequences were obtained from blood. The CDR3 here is CSASPAGGTTYNEQFF. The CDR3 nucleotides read TGCAGTGCTAGTCCGGCGGGGGGGACAACCTACAATGAGCAGTTCTTC.